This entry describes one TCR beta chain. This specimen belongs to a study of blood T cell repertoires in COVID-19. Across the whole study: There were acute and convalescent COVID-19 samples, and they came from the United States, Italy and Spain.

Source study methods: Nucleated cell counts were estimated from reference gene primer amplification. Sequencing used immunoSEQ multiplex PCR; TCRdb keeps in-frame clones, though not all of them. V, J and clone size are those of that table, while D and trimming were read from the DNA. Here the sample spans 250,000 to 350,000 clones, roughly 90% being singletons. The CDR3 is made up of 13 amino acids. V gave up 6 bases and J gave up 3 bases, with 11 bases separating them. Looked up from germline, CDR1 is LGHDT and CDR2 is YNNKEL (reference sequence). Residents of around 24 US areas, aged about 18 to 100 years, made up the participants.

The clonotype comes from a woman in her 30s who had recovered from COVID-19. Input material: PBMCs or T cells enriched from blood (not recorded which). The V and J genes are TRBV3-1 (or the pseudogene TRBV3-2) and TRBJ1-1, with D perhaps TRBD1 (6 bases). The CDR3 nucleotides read TGTGCCAGCAGAGACAGGCCGTACACTGAAGCTTTCTTT. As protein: CASRDRPYTEAFF.